This TCR beta chain derives from a study of blood T cell repertoires in COVID-19. TCRdb's copy holds only in-frame clones and misses some; the assay was immunoSEQ multiplex PCR. This sample has under 250,000 clones, with roughly 86% found just once. CDR1 is GTSNPN, CDR2 SVGIG, per germline (reference sequence). The V and J ends lost 2 bases and 3 bases respectively, with 26 bases between them. The CDR3 has 18 residues. The count of this clone is one. Sequencing input: peripheral blood. The sequence was collected from a man over 45 with acute or convalescent COVID-19. The V and J genes are TRBV30 and TRBJ2-7, with D unresolved. The DNA for the CDR3 is TGTGCCTGGAGTACCCCCCCCCACACTGGGCCCCAAGGCTACGAGCAGTACTTC. Translated: CAWSTPPHTGPQGYEQYF.